Listed below are T cell receptor beta chains from one sample, sequenced in a study of CD8+ T cells in alopecia areata. Produced via immunoSEQ multiplex PCR; TCRdb's table is partial and in-frame only. The sample comprises 140,000 to 150,000 clones, less than 65% of which are singletons, and about 40% rests with the top ten. The sequenced sample was CD8+ T cells sorted from blood. The receptors originated from a human donor in good health. Both conserved end residues are part of each CDR3. A D gene is named only where the DNA matches it firmly. Some rows have no size entry. The others give once, few or many, or a class for an expanded clone.

D	J	V	size	DNA	CDR3
-	TRBJ1-1	TRBV13	few	TGTGCCAGCAGCTTCAAGGATCGGGGAACTGAAGCTTTCTTT	CASSFKDRGTEAFF
-	TRBJ2-1	TRBV9	-	TGTGCCAGCAGCCTGGCGGACGAGCAGTTCTTC	CASSLADEQFF
-	TRBJ2-7	TRBV29-1	few	TGCAGCGTTGAAGAAGGTAGCGGCTACGAGCAGTACTTC	CSVEEGSGYEQYF
TRBD1	TRBJ2-7	TRBV4-2	once	TGTGCCAGCAGCCACCGGGACAGGGGACAATCATTATACGAGCAGTACTTC	CASSHRDRGQSLYEQYF
-	TRBJ1-2	TRBV25-1	-	TGTGCCAGCACCGACCTGTGGGAATCCTATGGCTACACCTTC	CASTDLWESYGYTF
-	TRBJ2-3	TRBV29-1	-	TGCAGCGTTGGGGGGCTAGGCACAGATACGCAGTATTTT	CSVGGLGTDTQYF
-	TRBJ2-7	TRBV15	-	TGTGCCACCAGCAGCGACGGGGGCGTTTACGAGCAGTACTTC	CATSSDGGVYEQYF
-	TRBJ2-1	TRBV2	-	TGTGCCAGCAGGCCAGTAAGCTCCTACAATGAGCAGTTCTTC	CASRPVSSYNEQFF
TRBD2	TRBJ2-1	TRBV7-3	-	TGTGCCAGCAGCTTTGCGGGACTAGCGGTTAATGAGCAGTTCTTC	CASSFAGLAVNEQFF
-	TRBJ1-1	TRBV5-1	once	TGCGCCAGCAGCTTGGTTGGGGAGGTGAACACTGAAGCTTTCTTT	CASSLVGEVNTEAFF
-	TRBJ2-3	TRBV12-2	few	TGTGCAAGTCGCTTTTCGGCAGGGGGCACAGATACGCAGTATTTT	CASRFSAGGTDTQYF
-	TRBJ1-1	TRBV29-1	-	TGCAGCGTTGTTGAAGCGAACACTGAAGCTTTCTTT	CSVVEANTEAFF
-	TRBJ2-5	TRBV11-2	-	TGTGCCAGCAGCTTAGTGGGTGGGACCCAGTACTTC	CASSLVGGTQYF
-	TRBJ2-6	TRBV9	-	TGTGCCAGCAGCGTCTTTGACCCCTACTCTGGGGCCAACGTCCTGACTTTC	CASSVFDPYSGANVLTF
-	TRBJ2-3	TRBV4-1	-	TGCGCCAGCAGCCAGGTTGTGCGTCTGCCAGATACGCAGTATTTT	CASSQVVRLPDTQYF
TRBD1	TRBJ1-2	TRBV29-1	-	TGCAGCGCCGGGACAGGGTTTAACTATGGCTACACCTTC	CSAGTGFNYGYTF
TRBD2	TRBJ2-1	TRBV5-1	-	TGCGCCAGCAGCCGGGGACTAGCGGATGAGCAGTTCTTC	CASSRGLADEQFF
TRBD1	TRBJ1-1	TRBV5-1	few	TGCGCCAGCAGGTCGGAGGACAGGTACGACACTGAAGCTTTCTTT	CASRSEDRYDTEAFF
-	TRBJ1-1	TRBV6-5	once	TGTGCCAGCAGTTATGGGGGGACTGAAGCTTTCTTT	CASSYGGTEAFF
TRBD2	TRBJ2-7	TRBV5-1	-	TGCGCCAGCAGCTTGGCCAGATTTAGCGGGAAAGACTACGAGCAGTACTTC	CASSLARFSGKDYEQYF
-	TRBJ2-5	TRBV29-1	-	TGCAGCGTTGACGGGAGAGAGACCCAGTACTTC	CSVDGRETQYF
-	TRBJ2-1	TRBV5-1	-	TGCGCCAGCGCGGGGGCCCGCTCCTACAATGAGCAGTTCTTC	CASAGARSYNEQFF
-	TRBJ1-5	TRBV6-1	-	TGTGCCAGCAGTGAGTCCGGCAATAAGCCCCAGCATTTT	CASSESGNKPQHF
-	TRBJ1-2	TRBV29-1	-	TGCAGCGTTGAGACTAGGGATGGCTACACCTTC	CSVETRDGYTF
-	TRBJ1-4	TRBV7-9	few	TGTGCCAGCAGCAACCCCGACAGCCGAAAACTGTTTTTT	CASSNPDSRKLFF
TRBD2	TRBJ2-7	TRBV11-2	-	TGTGCCAGCAGCTTGCAGCGGGAGGTCTACGAGCAGTACTTC	CASSLQREVYEQYF
TRBD2	TRBJ2-5	TRBV5-6	-	TGTGCCAGCAGCTCCCGGACTAGCGGGAGGAAGACCCAGTACTTC	CASSSRTSGRKTQYF
-	TRBJ1-5	TRBV23-1	-	TGCGCCAGCAGTCAACCAACAGCTCAAGCCCAGCATTTT	CASSQPTAQAQHF
-	TRBJ1-1	TRBV29-1	-	TGCAGCGTTGCGCAGGGGAACACTGAAGCTTTCTTT	CSVAQGNTEAFF